The clone carrying this T cell receptor (beta chain) appeared once. Its antigen is not identified. The data belong to a study of T cell responses to AZD1222 COVID-19 vaccine. Findings and limits, study-wide: Reportedly, nearly half the spike-specific TCRs target unmutated variant regions. Repertoires were sampled only after the peak T cell response.

The protocol was immunoSEQ multiplex PCR, while the TCRdb copy is restricted to in-frame clones and leaves out a portion. This sample has about 100,000 clones, with about 89% found just once. The CDR3 consists of 14 residues. The V end was cut by 3 bases, the J end by 2 bases, with 11 bases between. Germline V lookup: CDR1 GTSNPN, CDR2 SVGIG (reference sequence). The source of this sequence is an adult in good health. Sequences were derived from peripheral blood, sampled on day 0 of MenACWY control vaccination. The chain is built from TRBV30 and TRBJ1-5; D unresolved. The CDR3 loop reads CAWSLNVGNQPQHF. The DNA of the CDR3 is TGTGCCTGGAGCCTTAACGTAGGCAATCAGCCCCAGCATTTT.